The 5 T cell receptor beta chains in this list originate from one sample, sequenced in a study of T cell repertoires in cytomegalovirus infection. What these receptors recognize is not known. TCRdb called the reads again in MiXCR, with one record for every CDR3 protein. Among around 900,000 distinct CDR3 sequences listed, approximately 30% were seen once. Sequencing used cultured CD8+ T cells from PBMCs, obtained from culture after CMV antigen stimulation. These receptors were taken from a human donor in good health (CMV status not recorded). Some clones in this sample may be carry-over from other donors' samples.

The rearrangement links TRBV6-1 to TRBJ1-2, with D perhaps TRBD1 (5 bases). Germline assignment: CDR1 MNHNS and CDR2 SASEGT. Trimming removed 5 bases from V and 6 bases from J, with 16 bases in between. This CDR3 contains 14 residues. CDR3 protein: CASSFIGALDGYTF. CDR3 bases: TGTGCCAGCAGTTTCATCGGGGCGTTGGATGGCTACACCTTC.

This chain links TRBV27 with TRBJ1-2; D unresolved. This CDR3 has 13 amino acids. Trimming cost V 3 bases and J 2 bases, with 7 bases left between them. Germline assignment: CDR1 MNHEY and CDR2 SMNVEV (reference sequence). The CDR3 loop reads CASSFYSNYGYTF. As DNA, the CDR3 is TGTGCCAGCAGTTTCTACAGCAACTATGGCTACACCTTC.

J is TRBJ2-7 and V is TRBV5-4, with 8 bases that match TRBD2. Trimming cost V 3 bases and J 4 bases; bases outside gene matches: 9. Looked up from germline, CDR1 is SGHNT and CDR2 is YYREEE (reference sequence). The CDR3 totals 15 residues. CDR3 region: CASSSAGGPGYEQYF. DNA for the CDR3: TGTGCCAGCAGCTCGGCGGGGGGCCCTGGGTACGAGCAGTACTTC.

The chain recombines TRBV4-3 with TRBJ1-2, with D maybe TRBD1 (5 bases). V shed 0 bases and J shed 4 bases, with 18 bases lying between them. Per the germline V gene, CDR1 is LGHNA and CDR2 is YSLEER. The CDR3 is 17 amino acids. The CDR3 bases are TGCGCCAGCAGCCAAGACCGAGCCCAGGGTCGGATCTATGGCTACACCTTC. Its protein product is CASSQDRAQGRIYGYTF.

This sequence joins TRBV19 and TRBJ2-7; D gene uncertain. Germline-derived CDR1 and CDR2 are LNHDA and SQIVND (reference sequence). The CDR3 is 14 residues long. V lost 3 bases, J lost 6 bases, and 15 bases lay in between. The CDR3 sequence is CASSIGPPQGEQYF. The CDR3 coding sequence is TGTGCCAGTAGTATTGGACCCCCTCAAGGCGAGCAGTACTTC.